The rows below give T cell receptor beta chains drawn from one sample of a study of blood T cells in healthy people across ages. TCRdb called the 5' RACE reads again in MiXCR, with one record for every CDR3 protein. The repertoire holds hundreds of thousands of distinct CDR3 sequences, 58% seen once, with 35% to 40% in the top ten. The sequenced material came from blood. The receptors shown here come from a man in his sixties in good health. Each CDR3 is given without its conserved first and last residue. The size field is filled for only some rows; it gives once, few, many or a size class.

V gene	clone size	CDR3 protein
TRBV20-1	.	SAAPGQGRSSYNSPLH
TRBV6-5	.	ASSYDQRGYGYT
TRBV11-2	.	ASSPGQGSYGANVLT
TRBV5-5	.	ASSLDFEANVLT
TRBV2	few	ASSERLAGDLAKNIQY
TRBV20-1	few	SASPPGSSGYNEQY
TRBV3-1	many	ASSNRDRAPYEQY
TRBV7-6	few	AWRGVSYEQY
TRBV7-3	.	ASSLQAQGFSYEQY
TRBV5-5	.	ASSKGTGDRPQH
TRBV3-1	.	ASSQGVRTTNEKLF
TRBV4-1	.	ASLGSNTEAF
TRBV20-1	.	SATGTGFHEQY
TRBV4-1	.	ASGQVLPNSPLH
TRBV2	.	ASSEGSWDAYGYT
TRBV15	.	ATSSRQGAWENIQY
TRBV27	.	ASSTYDKNGYT
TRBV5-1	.	ASSWGGARAEAF
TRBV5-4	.	ASSRDRAYQETQY
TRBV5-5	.	ASSPHNRVRYYGYT
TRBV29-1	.	SGGQRQETQY
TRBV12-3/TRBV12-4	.	ASGRDRGIDEQY
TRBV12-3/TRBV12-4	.	ASSPVAQPQH
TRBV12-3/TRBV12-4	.	ASSWDSTDTQY
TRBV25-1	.	ASSEWAGNYGYT
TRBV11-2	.	ASGTSYQETQY
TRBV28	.	ASSSPWGLAAPETQY
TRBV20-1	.	SSQGWRGELETQY
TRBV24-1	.	ATSDFGLQETQY
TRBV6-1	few	ASSEAETGLETQY
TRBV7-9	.	ASDLVADTQY
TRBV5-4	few	ASSFRNEQF
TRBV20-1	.	SAIREGETQY
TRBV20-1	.	SADLRDNEQF
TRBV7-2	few	ASSRDRGGDTQY
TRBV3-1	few	ASSQPSPGDEQF
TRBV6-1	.	ASSERLDGYEQY
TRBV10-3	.	AISPERSYEQY
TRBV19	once	ASSITETDPFGYT
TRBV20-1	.	SARVASGAYNEQF
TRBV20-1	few	SARSTSGARTDTQY
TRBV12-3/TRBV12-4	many	ASSLAGTGTPLH
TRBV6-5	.	ASSFQTQRAPTSTDTQY
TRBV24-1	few	ATSDPGTANEQF
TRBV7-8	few	ASSLGVRGGDYGYT
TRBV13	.	ASSPGSWGVSGANVLT
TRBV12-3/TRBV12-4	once	ASSLGEGEQY
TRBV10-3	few	AISESKDTGELF
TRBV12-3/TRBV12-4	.	ASSSRDRGETQY
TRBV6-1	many	ASIHRVSGANVLT
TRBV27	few	ASSLLGLAGMNEQF
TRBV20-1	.	SARAGPNTEAF
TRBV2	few	ASIGGQINSPLH
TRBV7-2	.	ASSPRPQGGNEQY
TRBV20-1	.	SASTAGATTDTQY
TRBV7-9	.	ASSLATGANYGYT
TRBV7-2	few	ASSLAMGLDTQY
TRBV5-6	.	VSSLVGGGFNEQY
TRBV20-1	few	SAQIPLAGHEQY
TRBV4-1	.	ASSQKAGGEGYNEQF